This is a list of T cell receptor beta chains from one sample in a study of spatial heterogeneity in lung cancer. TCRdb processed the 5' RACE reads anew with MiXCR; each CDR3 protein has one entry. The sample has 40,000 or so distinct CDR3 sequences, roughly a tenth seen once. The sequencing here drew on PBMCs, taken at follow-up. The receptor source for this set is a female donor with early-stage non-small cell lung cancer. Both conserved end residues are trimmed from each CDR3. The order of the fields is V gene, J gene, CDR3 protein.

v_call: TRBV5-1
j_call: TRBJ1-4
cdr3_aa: ASSFAGPGNEKLF

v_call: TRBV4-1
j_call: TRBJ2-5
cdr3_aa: ASSQGAGTQY

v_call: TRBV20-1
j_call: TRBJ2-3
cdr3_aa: SARSRTGTDTQY

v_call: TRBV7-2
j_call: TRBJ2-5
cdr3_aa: ASSLGGAKGETQY

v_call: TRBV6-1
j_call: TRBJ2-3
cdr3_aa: ASSDQPVPDTQY

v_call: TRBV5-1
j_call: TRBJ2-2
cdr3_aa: ASSLEANHPAGELF

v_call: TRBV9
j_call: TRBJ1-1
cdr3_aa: ASSVQGDGTEAF

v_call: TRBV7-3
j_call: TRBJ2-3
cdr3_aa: ASSLLGTDTQY

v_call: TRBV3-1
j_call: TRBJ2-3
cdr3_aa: ASSQDRFASGGPVTDTQY

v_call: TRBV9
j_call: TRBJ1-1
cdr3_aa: ASSPTDRSPEAF

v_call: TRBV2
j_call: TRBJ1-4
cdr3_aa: ASSLGTGPAGKLF

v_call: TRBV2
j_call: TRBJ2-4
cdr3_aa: ASSDYGAALAKNIQY

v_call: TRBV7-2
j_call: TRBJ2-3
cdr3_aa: ASSLAASGDTDTQY

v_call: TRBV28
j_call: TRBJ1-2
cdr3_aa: ASSNMGFPYGYT

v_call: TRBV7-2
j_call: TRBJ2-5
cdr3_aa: ASSWFAGPLQETQY

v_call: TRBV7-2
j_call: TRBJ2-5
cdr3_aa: ASSLDLTRDYGTHY

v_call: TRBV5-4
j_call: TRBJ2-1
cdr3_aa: ASSPGTSGGRSYNEQF

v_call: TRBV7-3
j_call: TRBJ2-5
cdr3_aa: ASSSGSLETQY

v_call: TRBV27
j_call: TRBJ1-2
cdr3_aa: ASSLSRQPNYGYT

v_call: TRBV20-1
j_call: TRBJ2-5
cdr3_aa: SARVHVGETQY

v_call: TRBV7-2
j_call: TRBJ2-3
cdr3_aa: ASSLGAGGFSDTQY

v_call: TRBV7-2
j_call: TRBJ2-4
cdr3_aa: ASSLPGRDRGRGLY

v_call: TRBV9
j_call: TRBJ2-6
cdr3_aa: ASSPRLAGGQGANVLT

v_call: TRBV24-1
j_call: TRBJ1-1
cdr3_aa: ATSDGRTGSEAF

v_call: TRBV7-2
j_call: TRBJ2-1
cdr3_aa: ASIQAGGKNEQF

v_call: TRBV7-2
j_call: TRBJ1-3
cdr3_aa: ASSLRWGSGNTIY

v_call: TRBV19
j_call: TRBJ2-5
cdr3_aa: ASSIDGEETQY

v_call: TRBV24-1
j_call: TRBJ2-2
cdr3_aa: ATSATNTGELF

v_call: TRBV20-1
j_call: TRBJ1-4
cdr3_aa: SARQGAVEKLF

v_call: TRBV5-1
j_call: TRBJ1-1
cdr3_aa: ASSLKGGDTEAF

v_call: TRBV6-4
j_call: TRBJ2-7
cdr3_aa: ASSVLAGAGEQY

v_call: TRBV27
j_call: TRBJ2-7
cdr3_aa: ASSSTGTGQTYEQY

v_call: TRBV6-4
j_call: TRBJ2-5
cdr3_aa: ASTIGRETQY

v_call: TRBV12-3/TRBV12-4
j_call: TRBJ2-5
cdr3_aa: ASTWGLQETQY

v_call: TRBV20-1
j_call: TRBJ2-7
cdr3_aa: SAPGTLPYEQY

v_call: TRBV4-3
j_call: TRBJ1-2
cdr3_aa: ASSQRLGPLKSYGYT

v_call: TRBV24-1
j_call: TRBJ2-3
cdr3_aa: ATSEGQGGRGGTDTQY

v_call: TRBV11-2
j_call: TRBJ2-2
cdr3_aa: ASTKRAGGTGELF

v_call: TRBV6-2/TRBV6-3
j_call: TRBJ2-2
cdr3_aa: ASSRQAVNTGELF

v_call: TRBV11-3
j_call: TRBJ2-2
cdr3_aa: ASRSLGAQNTGELF

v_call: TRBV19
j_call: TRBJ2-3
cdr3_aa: ASSRGGSTDTQY

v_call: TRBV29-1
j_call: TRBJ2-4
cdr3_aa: SAALGARNIQY

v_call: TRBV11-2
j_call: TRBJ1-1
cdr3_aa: ASSFGVMTEAF

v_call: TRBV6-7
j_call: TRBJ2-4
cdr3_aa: ASSYLRGKKRNIQY

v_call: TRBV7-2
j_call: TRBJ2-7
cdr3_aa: ASSFGGRKSYEQY

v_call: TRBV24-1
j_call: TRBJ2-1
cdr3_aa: ATSDLFRNNEQF

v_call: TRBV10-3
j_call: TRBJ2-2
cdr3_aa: AISQRDRGNTGELF

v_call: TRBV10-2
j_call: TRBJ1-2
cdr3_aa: ASSERGDGYT

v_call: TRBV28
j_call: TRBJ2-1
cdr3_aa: ASSERGAVVNEQF

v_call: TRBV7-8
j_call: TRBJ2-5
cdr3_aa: ASSLVRTRQETQY